This T cell receptor beta chain was recorded in a study of T cells in Graves' hyperthyroidism and ophthalmopathy. From RNA transcripts, TCR beta CDR3 regions were amplified. Researchers ran a first-round RT-PCR on the TCR CDR3 using the HTBI primer set. TCRdb analysed the multiplex PCR reads with MiXCR anew, one entry per CDR3 protein. Among 300,000 or so distinct CDR3 sequences listed, roughly 18% were seen once. Study results and caveats: A 13 V-J signature model discriminated ophthalmopathy versus stable hyperthyroidism. The model anticipated ophthalmopathy a median about six months pre-onset.

About this clonotype: Its antigen is currently unknown.

Exclusion of a patient resulted from uncontrolled infection, other autoimmune disease, pregnancy or lactation. The V gene's germline CDR1 is SGHRS and CDR2 YFSETQ. The CDR3 consists of 15 residues. V dropped 2 bases and J dropped 6; count of bases not matched to a gene: 11. V usage is TRBV5-1 and J usage is TRBJ2-7, with 7 bases that match TRBD1. The TCR comes from a woman between 45 and 60 years old with Graves' hyperthyroidism. Specimen: blood. CDR3 residues: CASSLTGTATGEQYF. The CDR3 DNA is TGCGCCAGCAGCTTAACCGGGACAGCAACCGGCGAGCAGTACTTC.